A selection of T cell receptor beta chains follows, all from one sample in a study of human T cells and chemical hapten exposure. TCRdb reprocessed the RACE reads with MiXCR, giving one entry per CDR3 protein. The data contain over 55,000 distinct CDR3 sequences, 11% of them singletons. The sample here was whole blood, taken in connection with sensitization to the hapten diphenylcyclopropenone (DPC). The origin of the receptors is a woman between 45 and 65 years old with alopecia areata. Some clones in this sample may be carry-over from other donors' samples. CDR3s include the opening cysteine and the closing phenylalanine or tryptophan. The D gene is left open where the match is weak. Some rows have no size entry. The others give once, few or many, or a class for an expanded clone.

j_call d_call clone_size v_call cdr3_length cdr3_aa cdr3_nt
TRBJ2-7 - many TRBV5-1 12 CASSMDAYEQYF TGCGCCAGCAGCATGGATGCCTACGAGCAGTACTTC
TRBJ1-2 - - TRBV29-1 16 CSVVGSPGLPPYGYTF TGCAGCGTTGTGGGGTCCCCGGGTTTACCCCCTTATGGCTACACCTTC
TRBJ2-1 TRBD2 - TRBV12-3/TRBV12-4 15 CASLWRGGSYNEQFF TGTGCCAGCCTTTGGCGGGGGGGCTCCTACAATGAGCAGTTCTTC
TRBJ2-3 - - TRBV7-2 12 CASTLGPGPQYF TGTGCCAGCACCCTCGGACCTGGTCCGCAGTATTTT
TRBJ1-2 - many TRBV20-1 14 CSARDYRERYGYTF TGCAGTGCTAGAGACTATAGGGAAAGATATGGCTACACCTTC
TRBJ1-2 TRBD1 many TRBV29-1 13 CSVGDRDNYGYTF TGCAGCGTTGGGGACAGGGATAACTATGGCTACACCTTC
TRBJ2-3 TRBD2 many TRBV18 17 CASSPPGLAGRTDTQYF TGTGCCAGCTCACCACCTGGACTAGCGGGACGCACAGATACGCAGTATTTT
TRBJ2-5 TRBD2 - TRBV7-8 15 CASSLGLAGEKTQYF TGTGCCAGCAGCTTAGGGCTAGCGGGGGAAAAGACCCAGTACTTC
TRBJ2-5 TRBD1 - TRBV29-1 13 CSTTGQLQETQYF TGCAGCACAACGGGACAGCTCCAAGAGACCCAGTACTTC
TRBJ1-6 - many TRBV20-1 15 CSAGPPGAYNSPLHF TGCAGTGCTGGTCCCCCGGGGGCTTATAATTCACCCCTCCACTTT
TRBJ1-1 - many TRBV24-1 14 CATSVGGHNTEAFF TGTGCCACCAGTGTGGGGGGGCATAACACTGAAGCTTTCTTT
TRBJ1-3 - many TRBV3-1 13 CASSQGSGNTIYF TGTGCCAGCAGCCAAGGAAGTGGAAACACCATATATTTT
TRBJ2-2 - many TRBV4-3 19 CASSQGRAGGRSQTGELFF TGCGCCAGCAGCCAAGGAAGGGCCGGGGGGCGAAGTCAAACCGGGGAGCTGTTTTTT
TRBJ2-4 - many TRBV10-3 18 CAISDRRARWLAKNIQYF TGTGCCATCAGTGACCGAAGGGCCCGGTGGCTAGCCAAAAACATTCAGTACTTC
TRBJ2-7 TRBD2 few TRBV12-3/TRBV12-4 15 CASSLGAGAAYEQYF TGTGCCAGCAGTTTAGGAGCGGGAGCAGCCTACGAGCAGTACTTC
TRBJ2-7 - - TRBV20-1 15 CSARDLRARSYEQYF TGCAGTGCTAGAGATCTGAGGGCCCGGAGTTACGAGCAGTACTTC
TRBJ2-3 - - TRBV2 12 CASRLTTDTQYF TGTGCCAGCAGATTGACCACAGATACGCAGTATTTT
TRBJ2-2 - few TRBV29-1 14 CSVLGQTNTGELFF TGCAGCGTTCTAGGACAGACGAACACCGGGGAGCTGTTTTTT
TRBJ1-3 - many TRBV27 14 CASSLSGSGNTIYF TGTGCCAGCAGTTTATCGGGGTCTGGAAACACCATATATTTT
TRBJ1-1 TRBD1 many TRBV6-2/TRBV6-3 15 CASSHRTGLVTEAFF TGTGCCAGCAGCCACCGGACAGGGCTAGTCACTGAAGCTTTCTTT
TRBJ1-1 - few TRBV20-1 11 CSARKQLEAFF TGCAGTGCTAGAAAACAGCTCGAAGCTTTCTTT
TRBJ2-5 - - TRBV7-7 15 CASSSQRGAQETQYF TGTGCCAGCAGTTCGCAGCGTGGAGCCCAAGAGACCCAGTACTTC
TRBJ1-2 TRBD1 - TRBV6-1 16 CASSARDSISIDGYTF TGTGCCAGCAGTGCCCGGGACAGTATCTCGATTGATGGCTACACCTTC
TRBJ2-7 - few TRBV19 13 CASSPGAGYEQYF TGTGCCAGTAGTCCGGGTGCGGGCTACGAGCAGTACTTC
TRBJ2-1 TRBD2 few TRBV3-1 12 CASSSSGGEQFF TGTGCCAGCAGTTCTAGCGGGGGGGAGCAGTTCTTC
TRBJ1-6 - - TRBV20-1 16 CSARPDRSSYNSPLHF TGCAGTGCTAGACCCGACAGAAGCTCCTATAATTCACCCCTCCACTTT
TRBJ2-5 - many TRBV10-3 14 CATRGVESQETQYF TGTGCCACCAGGGGTGTAGAAAGCCAAGAGACCCAGTACTTC
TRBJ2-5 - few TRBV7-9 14 CASSRGGRQETQYF TGTGCCAGCAGCCGGGGCGGGCGACAAGAGACCCAGTACTTC
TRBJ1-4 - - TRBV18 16 CASSPLRIATNEKLFF TGTGCCAGCTCACCACTAAGGATCGCAACTAATGAAAAACTGTTTTTT
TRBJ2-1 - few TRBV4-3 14 CASRKGGAVNEQFF TGCGCCAGCAGAAAGGGGGGCGCGGTGAATGAGCAGTTCTTC
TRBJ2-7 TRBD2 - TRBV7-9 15 CASSPGLAVVNEQYF TGTGCCAGCAGCCCGGGACTAGCGGTAGTCAACGAGCAGTACTTC
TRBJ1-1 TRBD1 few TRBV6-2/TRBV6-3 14 CASSRRQGWTEAFF TGTGCCAGCAGTAGACGACAGGGATGGACTGAAGCTTTCTTT
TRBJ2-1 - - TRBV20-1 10 CSANHNEQFF TGCAGTGCTAACCACAATGAGCAGTTCTTC
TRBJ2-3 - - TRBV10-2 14 CASSEEGGTDTQYF TGCGCCAGCAGTGAGGAGGGAGGAACAGATACGCAGTATTTT
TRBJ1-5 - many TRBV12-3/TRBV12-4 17 CASSFVVSGLSNQPQHF TGTGCCAGCAGTTTTGTCGTTTCGGGGCTGAGCAATCAGCCCCAGCATTTT
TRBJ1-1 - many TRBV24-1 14 CATSDSRQPAGAFF TGTGCCACCAGTGATTCGCGACAGCCGGCAGGAGCTTTCTTT
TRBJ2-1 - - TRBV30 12 CAWRASYNEQFF TGTGCCTGGAGAGCCTCCTACAATGAGCAGTTCTTC
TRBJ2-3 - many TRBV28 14 CASSSYVQVDTQYF TGTGCCAGCAGTTCCTACGTCCAGGTAGATACGCAGTATTTT
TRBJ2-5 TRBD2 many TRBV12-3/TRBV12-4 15 CASSLGDYRQETQYF TGTGCCAGCAGTTTAGGGGACTACCGTCAAGAGACCCAGTACTTC
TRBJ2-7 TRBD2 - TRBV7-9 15 CASSLVSGRHHEQYF TGTGCCAGCAGCTTAGTGTCCGGGAGGCATCACGAGCAGTACTTC
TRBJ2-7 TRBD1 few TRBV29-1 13 CSVATGISYEQYF TGCAGCGTTGCGACAGGGATCTCCTACGAGCAGTACTTC
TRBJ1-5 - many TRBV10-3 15 CAISEFQGSNQPQHF TGTGCCATCAGTGAGTTTCAGGGATCTAATCAGCCCCAGCATTTT
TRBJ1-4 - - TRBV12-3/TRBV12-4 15 CASSEGGRTNEKLFF TGTGCCAGCAGCGAAGGGGGGAGGACTAATGAAAAACTGTTTTTT
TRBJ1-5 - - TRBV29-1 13 CSVAGGGNQPQHF TGCAGCGTTGCGGGGGGAGGTAATCAGCCCCAGCATTTT
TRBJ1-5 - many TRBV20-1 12 CSARQVSQPQHF TGCAGTGCTAGACAGGTCAGTCAGCCCCAGCATTTT
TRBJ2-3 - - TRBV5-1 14 CASSLGDLTDTQYF TGCGCCAGCAGCTTGGGTGACCTCACAGATACGCAGTATTTT
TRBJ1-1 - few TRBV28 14 CASRDLPQNTEAFF TGTGCCAGCAGAGACCTGCCACAGAACACTGAAGCTTTCTTT
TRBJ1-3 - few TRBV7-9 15 CASSHGPISGNTIYF TGTGCCAGCAGCCACGGACCAATCTCTGGAAACACCATATATTTT
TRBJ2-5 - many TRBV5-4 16 CASSSYSSARGETQYF TGTGCCAGCAGCTCCTACTCTAGCGCCAGGGGGGAGACCCAGTACTTC
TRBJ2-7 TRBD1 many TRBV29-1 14 CSVITGTGGYEQYF TGCAGCGTTATAACCGGGACAGGGGGTTACGAGCAGTACTTC
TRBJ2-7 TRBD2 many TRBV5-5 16 CASSSPGLAGNYEQYF TGTGCCAGCAGCTCCCCGGGACTAGCGGGGAACTACGAGCAGTACTTC
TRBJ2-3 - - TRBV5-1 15 CASTPFEVGTDTQYF TGCGCCAGCACCCCGTTTGAGGTTGGCACAGATACGCAGTATTTT
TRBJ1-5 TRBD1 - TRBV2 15 CASSLEGQRNQPQHF TGTGCCAGCAGCCTAGAGGGACAGAGGAATCAGCCCCAGCATTTT